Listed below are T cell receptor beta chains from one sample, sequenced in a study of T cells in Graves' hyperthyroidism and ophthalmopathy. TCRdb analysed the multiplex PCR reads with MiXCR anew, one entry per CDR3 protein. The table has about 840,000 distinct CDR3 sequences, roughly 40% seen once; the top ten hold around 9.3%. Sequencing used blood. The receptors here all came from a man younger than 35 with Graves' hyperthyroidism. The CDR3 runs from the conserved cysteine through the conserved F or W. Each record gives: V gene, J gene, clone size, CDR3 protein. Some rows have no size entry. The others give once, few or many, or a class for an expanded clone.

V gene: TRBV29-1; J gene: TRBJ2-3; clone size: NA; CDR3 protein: CSVGAGVDTQYF
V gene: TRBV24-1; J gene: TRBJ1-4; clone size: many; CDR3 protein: CATSDTQPGQGNEKLFF
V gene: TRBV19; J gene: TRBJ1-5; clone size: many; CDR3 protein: CASTDRASYSNQPQHF
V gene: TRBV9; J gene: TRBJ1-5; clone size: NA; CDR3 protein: CASSAGGTVDQPQHF
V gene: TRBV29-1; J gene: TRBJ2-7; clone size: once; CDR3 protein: CSAEQGVDEQYF
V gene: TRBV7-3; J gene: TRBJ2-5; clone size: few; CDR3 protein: CASSLSPPGSGGGETQYF
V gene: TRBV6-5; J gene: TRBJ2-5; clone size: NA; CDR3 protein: CASSEAGGPFETQYF
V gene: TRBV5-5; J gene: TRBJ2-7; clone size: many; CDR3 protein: CGYGYEQYF
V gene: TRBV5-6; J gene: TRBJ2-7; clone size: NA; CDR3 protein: CASSFSGNRGEQYF
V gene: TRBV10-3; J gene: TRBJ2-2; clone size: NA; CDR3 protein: CASSVVGLNTGELFF
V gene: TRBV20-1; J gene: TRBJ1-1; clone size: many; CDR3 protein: CSAFGHQNTEAFF